Sequencing of this TCR beta chain was carried out in a study of blood T cell repertoires in COVID-19. Study context: Acute and convalescent COVID-19 specimens originated in the United States, Italy and Spain.

The CDR3 covers 17 residues. Per germline, CDR1 SGHVS and CDR2 FQNEAQ. Between the trimmed V and J ends, which lost 2 bases and 3 bases, there was a span of 17 bases. The repertoire was sequenced with immunoSEQ multiplex PCR; TCRdb's copy has only in-frame clones and lacks some. The sample holds tens of thousands of clones, over 75% seen once. J is TRBJ1-5 and V is TRBV7-8; the D gene is possibly TRBD1 (5 bases). Sequences were obtained from peripheral blood. The receptor's source is a human donor in a cohort sampled during active COVID-19. The CDR3 loop is CASSLREGWRNNQPQHF. For the CDR3, the DNA is TGTGCCAGCAGCTTAAGGGAGGGGTGGAGGAACAATCAGCCCCAGCATTTT.